This T cell receptor (beta chain) appears in the sequencing data of a study of shared clonotypes between healthy human individuals. The overall study: Per-donor plates numbered three CD4 naive, three CD4 memory, two CD8 naive and one CD8 memory.

Investigators spread the genomic DNA of each subset evenly over several immunoSEQ plates. The sorted-subset replicate PCRs were given about 200 ng DNA, which is 31,000 or so T cell genomes. TCRdb keeps only in-frame clones here, not all; method: immunoSEQ multiplex PCR. Of a few million clones in the sample, approximately 94% were seen once. Points on this clone: Its cognate antigen is unknown.

Study-wide results and limits: Clonotypes not shared had lower generation probabilities than those common to all four donors.

The length of the CDR3 is 13 residues. Germline CDR1 SNHLY, CDR2 FYNNEI. The V gene lost 4 bases and the J gene lost 7 bases, with 11 bases spanning the gap. The rearrangement joins TRBV2 to TRBJ1-5, with D maybe TRBD1 (6 bases). The receptor was isolated from a man between 18 and 29 years old in good health. The sample was naive CD4+ T cells sorted from blood. Subset reported: CD45RA+ positively selected. CDR3 region: CASSAEGGQPQHF. The CDR3 DNA reads TGTGCCAGCAGTGCGGAGGGGGGCCAGCCCCAGCATTTT.